This T cell receptor (beta chain) was recovered during a study of glioma-infiltrating T cells after dendritic cell vaccination. About this clone itself: Its cognate antigen is unknown.

Study-level points and caveats: No direct clonality-survival link was found; a diverse polyclonal response may matter.

Using immunoSEQ multiplex PCR, the repertoire was profiled, and TCRdb retains in-frame clones only, with some absent. The sample comprises 45,000 to 50,000 clones, roughly 87% of which are singletons, and over 10% rests with the top ten. V was clipped by 0 bases and J by 4 bases, with 4 bases between them. This CDR3 has 13 amino acids. The V gene's germline CDR1 is SNHLY and CDR2 FYNNEI. The chain recombines TRBV2 with TRBJ2-4; D remains unclear. Sequencing used blood, obtained before dendritic cell vaccination. The source is a human donor with glioblastoma. CDR3 loop: CASSEAPKNIQYF. DNA for the CDR3: TGTGCCAGCAGTGAAGCCCCAAAAAACATTCAGTACTTC.